The 17 T cell receptor beta chains below all came from one sample that was sequenced in a study of beta chain features in type 1 diabetes. Study findings and constraints: When Type 1 diabetes patients were examined, their TCRB CDR3s proved moderately but significantly shorter in all four CD4+ subsets.

The entirety of the isolated RNA underwent reverse transcription, so expressed TCRB transcripts were sequenced. This table comes from immunoSEQ multiplex PCR, and its TCRdb copy is limited to in-frame clones, with some not included. This table has approximately 150,000 clones, approximately 13% appearing once. Their recognized antigens are unknown. Sequenced: central memory CD4+ T cells from blood. The origin of the receptors is a man younger than 30 with type 1 diabetes.

The chain uses TRBV25-1 and TRBJ1-4; D remains ambiguous. The CDR3 is 14 residues long. The germline gives CDR1 MGHDK, CDR2 SYGVNS. V dropped 4 bases and J dropped 9 bases, with 15 bases sitting between them. In DNA, the CDR3 is TGTGCCAGCAGTGGGCCGGGAAGAGCTCAAAAACTGTTTTTT. This gives the protein CASSGPGRAQKLFF.

V usage is TRBV7-9 and J usage is TRBJ2-3; 8 bases map to TRBD1. Losses at the gene ends were 0 bases for V and 6 bases for J; bases not matched to a gene: 2. The CDR3 consists of 14 residues. Germline V lookup: CDR1 SEHNR, CDR2 FQNEAQ (reference sequence). CDR3 sequence (DNA): TGTGCCAGCAGCTTAGCTCAGGGGGCCGATACGCAGTATTTT. It translates to CASSLAQGADTQYF.

This clone showed up just a few times. The rearrangement uses TRBV11-2 and TRBJ1-2; D is unresolved. This CDR3 contains 12 residues. V was shortened by 3 bases and J by 5 bases, with 7 bases between the two germline ends. Per germline, CDR1 SGHAT and CDR2 FQNNGV. The CDR3 DNA sequence: TGTGCCAGCAGCTTTCGAATGTATGGCTACACCTTC. Translating gives CASSFRMYGYTF.

This chain links TRBV5-6 with TRBJ1-1, with D tentatively TRBD1 (5 bases). This CDR3 spans 14 amino acids. V lost 0 bases, J lost 6 bases, and 12 bases lay in between. The V gene's germline CDR1 is SGHDT and CDR2 YYEEEE. The CDR3 spells CASSLGLGEPEAFF. CDR3 DNA: TGTGCCAGCAGCTTGGGGCTAGGGGAGCCTGAAGCTTTCTTT.

This clone was observed once. The chain is built from TRBV6-5 and TRBJ2-2; D remains ambiguous. Germline V gene sequence: CDR1 MNHEY, CDR2 SVGAGI. CDR3 size: 16 residues. V lost 2 bases and J lost 0, with 10 bases in between. In DNA, the CDR3 is TGTGCCAGCAGTTACGACCCTGGGGCGAACACCGGGGAGCTGTTTTTT. It encodes CASSYDPGANTGELFF.

The CDR3 region is CASSSGLGEKLFF. The DNA for the CDR3 is TGTGCCAGCAGCTCAGGTTTGGGTGAAAAACTGTTTTTT. The V call is TRBV25-1, the J call TRBJ1-4; the D is unclear. V lost 6 bases, J lost 7 bases, and 12 bases lay in between. The length of the CDR3 is 13 residues. Germline V gene lookup returns CDR1 MGHDK and CDR2 SYGVNS. Together with reference TRBV25-1 and TRBJ1-4, the CDR3 gives the full variable domain: EADIYQTPRYLVIGTGKKITLECSQTMGHDKMYWYQQDPGMELHLIHYSYGVNSTEKGDLSSESTVSRIRTEHFPLTLESARPSHTSQYLCASSSGLGEKLFFGSGTQLSVL.

This clone was observed a handful of times. The chain employs TRBV7-9 and TRBJ1-2, with D tentatively TRBD1 (5 bases). This CDR3 is built from 13 residues. Germline V gene sequence: CDR1 SEHNR, CDR2 FQNEAQ (reference sequence). V lost 5 bases and J 5 bases, leaving 12 bases between the germline ends. For the CDR3, the DNA is TGTGCCAGCAGCCGTCGGGACGGATATGGCTACACCTTC. Encoded protein: CASSRRDGYGYTF.

This clone was recorded a few times. The rearrangement links TRBV19 to TRBJ2-6, with a weak D call TRBD2 (7 bases). CDR3 length: 15 amino acids. With 10 bases removed from V and 2 bases from J, the gap between germline ends came to 15 bases. Per the germline V gene, CDR1 is LNHDA and CDR2 is SQIVND (reference sequence). In DNA form, the CDR3 reads TGTGCCACCGGAGGGGGGGCAGCTGGGGCCAACGTCCTGACTTTC. It translates to CATGGGAAGANVLTF.

This clone was seen a few times. J is TRBJ2-5 and V is TRBV29-1; 8 nucleotides match TRBD2. The CDR3 extends over 14 amino acids. Germline V CDR1 and CDR2: SQVTM, ANQGSEA. The V segment lost 7 bases and the J segment 1 base; nucleotides outside the gene matches: 8. The CDR3 loop reads CSAGGSGAQETQYF. CDR3 DNA sequence: TGCAGCGCTGGTGGTAGCGGGGCCCAAGAGACCCAGTACTTC.

The rearrangement links TRBV9 to TRBJ1-1; 12 bases fit TRBD1. The CDR3 sequence is 18 residues long. CDR1 and CDR2 (germline): SGDLS, YYNGEE. V was pared by 5 bases and J by 4 bases, with 15 bases of the junction left unmatched. CDR3 sequence: CASRRTGTGGGVGTEAFF. The DNA of the CDR3 is TGTGCCAGCAGGCGCACCGGGACAGGGGGCGGGGTGGGCACTGAAGCTTTCTTT.

A few counts support this clone. V is TRBV19 and J is TRBJ1-1; D unclear. V was shortened by 5 bases and J by 5 bases, with 12 bases between the two germline ends. CDR1 LNHDA and CDR2 SQIVND come from the germline V gene (reference sequence). The CDR3 length is 13 residues. CDR3 sequence: CASSRYPWTEAFF. The CDR3 DNA sequence: TGTGCCAGTAGTCGTTATCCTTGGACTGAAGCTTTCTTT.

This clone was recorded many times. V is TRBV7-2 and J is TRBJ2-2; D is possibly TRBD2 (7 bases). The CDR3 sequence is 15 residues long. V was clipped by 1 base and J by 5 bases, with 11 bases between them. Germline CDR1 SGHTA, CDR2 FQGNSA. The CDR3 here is CASSLGGGPTGELFF. The CDR3 coding sequence is TGTGCCAGCAGCTTAGGCGGGGGCCCGACCGGGGAGCTGTTTTTT.

The chain combines TRBV2 with TRBJ2-1; 12 nucleotides line up with TRBD1. CDR3 length: 15 residues. V gave up 7 bases and J gave up 6 bases; unmatched junction bases: 7. Germline values: CDR1 SNHLY, CDR2 FYNNEI. The DNA for the CDR3 is TGTGCCAGCAACCGGGGACAGGGGGCGAGCAATGAGCAGTTCTTC. Translated, it gives CASNRGQGASNEQFF.

This rearrangement joins TRBV19 to TRBJ2-3; unclear D gene. The CDR3 has 14 amino acids. V was pared by 5 bases and J by 6 bases, with 15 bases between. The V gene's germline CDR1 is LNHDA and CDR2 SQIVND (reference sequence). CDR3 bases: TGTGCCAGTAGTTTCTATCTACAACGGGATACGCAGTATTTT. This encodes CASSFYLQRDTQYF. The full variable domain, completed using reference TRBV19 and TRBJ2-3, is DGGITQSPKYLFRKEGQNVTLSCEQNLNHDAMYWYRQDPGQGLRLIYYSQIVNDFQKGDIAEGYSVSREKKESFPLTVTSAQKNPTAFYLCASSFYLQRDTQYFGPGTRLTVL.

With regard to this clone: The junction does not match germline at one end; this may be a read error. The rearrangement links TRBV5-4 to TRBJ1-2; D unclear. The CDR3 covers 12 residues. Germline V gene lookup returns CDR1 SGHNT and CDR2 YYREEE (reference sequence). The chain's CDR3 is CASSLDNNGYTF. CDR3 DNA: TGTGCCAGCAGCTTGGATAACAATGGCTACACCTTC.

The genes are TRBV5-1 and TRBJ1-1; no firm D call. Germline-derived CDR1 and CDR2 are SGHRS and YFSETQ. The CDR3 covers 13 residues. The V end lost 3 bases, the J end lost 3 bases, and 9 bases lay between the germline ends. The CDR3 region is CASSSTQDTEAFF. Here the CDR3 DNA reads TGCGCCAGCAGCTCCACCCAGGACACTGAAGCTTTCTTT.

This clone was counted only a few times. This sequence joins TRBV5-1 and TRBJ1-1, with TRBD1 matching 9 bases. Germline-derived CDR1 and CDR2 are SGHRS and YFSETQ. V trimming: 2 bases; J trimming: 1 base; junction bases outside the gene matches: 3. CDR3 length: 15 residues. This CDR3 reads CASSFSGQGNTEAFF. CDR3 nucleotide sequence: TGCGCCAGCAGCTTTTCGGGACAGGGGAACACTGAAGCTTTCTTT.